What follows is one T cell receptor beta chain and its context. There is no known antigen for this receptor. It has no much larger one-base neighbor in the sample; base qualities were not kept. TCRbeta CDR3 regions were amplified from genomic DNA by means of the immunoSEQ Assay, a bias-controlled multiplex PCR. Per the authors' processing: The number of nucleated cells in each sample was estimated from the amplification of reference gene primers within the assay. To quantify the absolute abundance of each unique TCRbeta CDR3 rearrangement, sequence reads were collapsed and filtered. Productive Simpson clonality was computed per sample as the square root of Simpson's diversity index over productive rearrangements. TCRdb mirrors the immuneACCESS table, restricted to in-frame sequences. Some clones are absent from its copies; in checked studies, under half trace to an unresolved V gene, and the reason for the others is unknown. V, J and clone size were drawn from that table, and D and trimming were deduced from the DNA. This sample is represented by about 210,000 clones; about four fifths of them were singletons. The ten largest clonotypes hold roughly 2.9% of the sample.

Whole blood was collected in K2EDTA tubes by collaborating institutions according to the institutions' own protocols. For TCRbeta analysis, collaborator samples were shipped as frozen whole blood, as isolated PBMCs, or as DNA extracted from either sample type. This sample was included in a study of blood T cell repertoires in COVID-19 (dated by TCRdb to 2018 to 2020). A note on the overall study: The collaborator samples originated in the United States, Italy and Spain and spanned the acute and convalescent phases of COVID-19. The material from the prospective study consisted of cDNA or gDNA derived from T cells, B-cell-depleted T cells, or PBMCs. Deeply sampled blood TCRbeta repertoires from subjects exposed to, actively infected with, or recovered from COVID-19 were included in the dataset. The repertoires were released in a freely available public database intended as a resource for research on the immune response to SARS-CoV-2. The samples were drawn from the first 160 participants of the ongoing ImmuneRACE study and from 950 to 1,500 subjects provided by 6 global collaborators. The sample metadata nearly always contained a de-identified subject ID, COVID-19 status, age in years and sex. HLA class I and class II types, where available, came from metadata supplied by the sample provider rather than from assay-based typing.

Taken from cysteine to phenylalanine, the CDR3 has 16 residues. Only the CDR3 DNA stays, 48 bases, in frame from base 1. CDR1 and CDR2 were assigned from the germline V gene (reference sequence) as SGHKS and YYEKEE. V and J are trimmed by 3 bases and 6 bases, and the gene matches miss 14 bases of the junction. The paper's findings and limits, for the study overall: The amount of clinical and demographic metadata varied by source and participant and was provided uncurated.

The V gene is TRBV5-5 and the J gene is TRBJ2-7; TRBD1 agrees with 8 junctional bases. This TCR came from a man between 45 and 60 years old with active or convalescent COVID-19. Sequenced sample: peripheral blood. The CDR3 loop reads CASSYLPGGAAGEQYF. The nucleotide sequence is given as TGTGCCAGCAGCTACCTTCCAGGGGGCGCGGCCGGCGAGCAGTACTTC.